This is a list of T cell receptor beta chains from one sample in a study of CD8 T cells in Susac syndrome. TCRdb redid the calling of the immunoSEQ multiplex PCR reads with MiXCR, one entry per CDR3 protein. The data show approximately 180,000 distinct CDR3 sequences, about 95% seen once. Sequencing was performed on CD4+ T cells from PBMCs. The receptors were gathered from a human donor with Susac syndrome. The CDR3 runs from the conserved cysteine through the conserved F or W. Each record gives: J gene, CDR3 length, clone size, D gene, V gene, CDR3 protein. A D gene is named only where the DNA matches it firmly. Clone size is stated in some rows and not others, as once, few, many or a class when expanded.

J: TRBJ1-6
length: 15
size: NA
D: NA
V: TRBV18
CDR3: CASSRAGDYNSPLHF

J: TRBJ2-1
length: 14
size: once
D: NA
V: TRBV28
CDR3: CASSSQSGHNEQFF

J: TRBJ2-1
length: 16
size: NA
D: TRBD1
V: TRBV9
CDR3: CASSETTGKNYNEQFF

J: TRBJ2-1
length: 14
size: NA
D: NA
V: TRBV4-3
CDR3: CASSQDRAGLGQFF

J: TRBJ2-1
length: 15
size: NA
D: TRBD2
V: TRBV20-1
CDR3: CSASRTSGGKNEQFF

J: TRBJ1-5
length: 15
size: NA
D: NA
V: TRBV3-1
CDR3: CASSPQAGSGQPQHF

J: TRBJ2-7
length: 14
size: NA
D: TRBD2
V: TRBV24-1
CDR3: CATSDELAGSVQYF

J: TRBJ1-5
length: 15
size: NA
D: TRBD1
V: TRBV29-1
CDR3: CSVSLTGGGNQPQHF

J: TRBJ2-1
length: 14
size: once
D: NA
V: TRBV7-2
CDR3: CASSLDLGVVEQFF

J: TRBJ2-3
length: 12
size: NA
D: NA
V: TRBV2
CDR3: CASSELTDTQYF

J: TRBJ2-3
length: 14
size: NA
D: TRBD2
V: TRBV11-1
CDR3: CASSFGGARDTQYF

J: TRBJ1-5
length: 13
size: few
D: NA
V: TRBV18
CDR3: CASSREGNQPQHF

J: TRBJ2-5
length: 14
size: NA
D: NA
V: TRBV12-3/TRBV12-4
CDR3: CASSVAGSAETQYF

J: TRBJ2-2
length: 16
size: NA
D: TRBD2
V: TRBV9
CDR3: CASSASGTSSTGELFF

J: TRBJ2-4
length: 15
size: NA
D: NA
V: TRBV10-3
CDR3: CAISEGGSAKNIQYF

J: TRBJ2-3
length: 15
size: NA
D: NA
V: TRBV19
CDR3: CASTRPGRSGDTQYF

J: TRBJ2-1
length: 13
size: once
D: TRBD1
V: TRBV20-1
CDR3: CSARVPGGWEQFF

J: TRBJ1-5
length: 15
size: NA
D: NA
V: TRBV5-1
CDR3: CASSLEGDQDQPQHF

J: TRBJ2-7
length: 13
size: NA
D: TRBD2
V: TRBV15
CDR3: CATSSPGRYEQYF

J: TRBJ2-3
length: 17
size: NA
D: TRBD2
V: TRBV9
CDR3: CASSYAGTSGATDTQYF